This T cell receptor (beta chain) is drawn from a study of blood T cell repertoires in COVID-19. For the study at large: Acute and convalescent COVID-19 samples came from the United States, Italy and Spain. The cDNA or gDNA used as material had been derived from T cells, B-cell-depleted T cells, or PBMCs.

The Seattle patients joined while their infection was active and were tracked longitudinally afterward. As originally analysed: For nucleated cells, counts were estimated from reference gene primer amplification. The repertoire was sequenced with immunoSEQ multiplex PCR; TCRdb's copy has only in-frame clones and lacks some. For V, J and clone size, that table is used; D and trimming come from the DNA. The sample lists 100,000 to 150,000 clones; 81% were seen once. The CDR3 is 15 amino acids. Trimming at V came to 1 base and at J to 7 bases, leaving 4 bases not matched to a gene. Germline V gene data show CDR1 as SGHTA and CDR2 as FQGNSA.

Sequencing used peripheral blood. V usage is TRBV7-2 and J usage is TRBJ1-5, with 10 bases fitting TRBD1. The receptor's source is a man younger than 45 with COVID-19, enrolled during active disease. In DNA form, the CDR3 reads TGTGCCAGCAGCTTAGACGGACAGGGGGTCCAGCCCCAGCATTTT. It yields the protein CASSLDGQGVQPQHF.